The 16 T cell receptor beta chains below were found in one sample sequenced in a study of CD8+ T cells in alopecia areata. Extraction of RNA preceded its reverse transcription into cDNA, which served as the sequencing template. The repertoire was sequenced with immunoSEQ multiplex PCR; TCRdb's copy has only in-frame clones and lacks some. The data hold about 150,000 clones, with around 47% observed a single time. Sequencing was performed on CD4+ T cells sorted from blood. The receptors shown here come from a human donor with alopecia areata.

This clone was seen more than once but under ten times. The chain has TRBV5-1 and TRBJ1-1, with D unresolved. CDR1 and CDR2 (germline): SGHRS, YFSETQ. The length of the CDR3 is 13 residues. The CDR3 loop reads CASAAATNTEAFF. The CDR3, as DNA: TGCGCATCGGCCGCAGCGACGAACACTGAAGCTTTCTTT.

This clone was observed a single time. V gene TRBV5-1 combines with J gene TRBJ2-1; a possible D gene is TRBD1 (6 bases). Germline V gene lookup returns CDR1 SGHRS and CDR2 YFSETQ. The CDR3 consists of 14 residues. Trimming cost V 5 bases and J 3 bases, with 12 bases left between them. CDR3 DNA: TGCGCCAGCAGGCCCGGACAGAGCTACAATGAGCAGTTCTTC. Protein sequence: CASRPGQSYNEQFF.

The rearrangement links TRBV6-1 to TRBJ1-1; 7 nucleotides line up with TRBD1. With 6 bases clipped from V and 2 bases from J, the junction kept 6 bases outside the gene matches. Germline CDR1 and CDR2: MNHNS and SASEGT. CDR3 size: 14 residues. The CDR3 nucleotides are TGTGCCAGCAGCCGGACAGGTCGAAACACTGAAGCTTTCTTT. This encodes CASSRTGRNTEAFF.

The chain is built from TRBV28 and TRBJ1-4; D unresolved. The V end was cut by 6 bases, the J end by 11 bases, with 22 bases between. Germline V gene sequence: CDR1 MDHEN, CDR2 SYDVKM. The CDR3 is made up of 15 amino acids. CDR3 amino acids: CASSSLAIVQMKLFF. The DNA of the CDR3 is TGTGCCAGCAGCTCTTTGGCCATCGTACAAATGAAACTGTTTTTT.

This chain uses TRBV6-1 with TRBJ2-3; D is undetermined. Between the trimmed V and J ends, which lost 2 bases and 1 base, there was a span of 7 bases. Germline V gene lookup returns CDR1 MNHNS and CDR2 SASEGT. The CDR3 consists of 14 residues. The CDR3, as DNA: TGTGCCAGCAGTGAAACAGTCCGCACAGATACGCAGTATTTT. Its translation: CASSETVRTDTQYF.

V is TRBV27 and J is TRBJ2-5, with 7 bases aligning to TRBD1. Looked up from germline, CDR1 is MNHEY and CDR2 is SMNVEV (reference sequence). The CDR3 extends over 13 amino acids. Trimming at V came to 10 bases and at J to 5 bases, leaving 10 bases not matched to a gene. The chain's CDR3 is CATREGARETQYF. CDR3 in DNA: TGTGCCACCAGAGAGGGGGCTAGGGAGACCCAGTACTTC.

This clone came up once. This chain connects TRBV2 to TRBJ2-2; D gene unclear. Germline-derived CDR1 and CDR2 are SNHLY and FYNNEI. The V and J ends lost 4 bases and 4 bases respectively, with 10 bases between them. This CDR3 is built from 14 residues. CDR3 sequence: CASSGAVPTGELFF. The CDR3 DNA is TGTGCCAGCAGTGGGGCGGTACCCACCGGGGAGCTGTTTTTT.

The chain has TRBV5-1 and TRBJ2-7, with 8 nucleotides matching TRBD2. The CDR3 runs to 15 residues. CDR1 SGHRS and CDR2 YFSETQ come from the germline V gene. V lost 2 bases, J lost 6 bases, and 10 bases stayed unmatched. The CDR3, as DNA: TGCGCCAGCAGCTTTGCTAGCGGGCCCTTTCTCGAGCAGTACTTC. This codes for CASSFASGPFLEQYF.

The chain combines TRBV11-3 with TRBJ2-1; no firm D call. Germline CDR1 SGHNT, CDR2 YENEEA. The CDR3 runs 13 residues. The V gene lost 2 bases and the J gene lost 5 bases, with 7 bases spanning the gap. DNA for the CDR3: TGTGCCAGCAGCTTATTCGCAGACAATGAGCAGTTCTTC. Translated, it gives CASSLFADNEQFF.

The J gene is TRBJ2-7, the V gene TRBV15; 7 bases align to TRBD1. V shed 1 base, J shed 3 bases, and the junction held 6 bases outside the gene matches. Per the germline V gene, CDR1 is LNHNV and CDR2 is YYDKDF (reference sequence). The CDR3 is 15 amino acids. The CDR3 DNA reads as TGTGCCACCAGCAGAGCGACAGGGCGAGTCTACGAGCAGTACTTC. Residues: CATSRATGRVYEQYF.

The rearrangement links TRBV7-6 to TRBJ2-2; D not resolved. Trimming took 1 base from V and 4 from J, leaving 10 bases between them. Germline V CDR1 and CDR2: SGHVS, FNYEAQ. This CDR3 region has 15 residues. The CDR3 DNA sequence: TGTGCCAGCAGCTTAGAAGGGCTGATCACCGGGGAGCTGTTTTTT. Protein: CASSLEGLITGELFF.

The CDR3 reads CASSKLAGVAGEQFF. CDR3 nucleotides: TGTGCCAGCAGTAAACTAGCGGGCGTTGCGGGGGAGCAGTTCTTC. This sequence joins TRBV28 and TRBJ2-1, with TRBD2 matching over 9 bases. The ends lost 5 bases at V and 10 bases at J; junction bases unmatched: 12. Germline values: CDR1 MDHEN, CDR2 SYDVKM. This CDR3 is built from 15 residues.

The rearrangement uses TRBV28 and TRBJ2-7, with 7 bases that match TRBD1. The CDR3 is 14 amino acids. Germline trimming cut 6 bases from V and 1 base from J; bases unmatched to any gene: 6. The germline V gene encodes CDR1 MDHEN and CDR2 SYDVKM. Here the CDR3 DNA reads TGTGCCAGCAGGGCCCAGGGGGAGTCCTACGAGCAGTACTTC. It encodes CASRAQGESYEQYF.

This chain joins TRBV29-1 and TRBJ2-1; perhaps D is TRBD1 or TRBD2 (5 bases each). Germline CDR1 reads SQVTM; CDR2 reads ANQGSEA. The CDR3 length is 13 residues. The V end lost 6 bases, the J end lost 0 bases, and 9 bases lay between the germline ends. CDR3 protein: CSVGVVSYNEQFF. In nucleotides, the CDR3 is TGCAGCGTGGGGGTGGTCTCCTACAATGAGCAGTTCTTC.

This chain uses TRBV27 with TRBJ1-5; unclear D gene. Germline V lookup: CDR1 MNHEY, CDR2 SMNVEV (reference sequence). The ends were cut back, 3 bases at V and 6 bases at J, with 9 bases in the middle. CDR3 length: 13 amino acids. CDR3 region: CASSLVSGQPQHF. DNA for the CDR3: TGTGCCAGCAGTTTGGTCTCAGGTCAGCCCCAGCATTTT.

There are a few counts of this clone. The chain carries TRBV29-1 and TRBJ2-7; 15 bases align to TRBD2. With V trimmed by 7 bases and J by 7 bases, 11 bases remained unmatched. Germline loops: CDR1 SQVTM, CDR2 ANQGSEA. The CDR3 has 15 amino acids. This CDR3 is CSASQGLAGGGEQYF. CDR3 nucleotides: TGCAGCGCATCCCAGGGACTAGCGGGAGGTGGGGAGCAGTACTTC.